This TCR beta chain comes out of a study of CD8+ T cells in alopecia areata. Study outcomes and limitations: For lesional scalp, especially alopecia totalis/universalis, clonality was higher than in normal scalp. The study found that many expanded lesional clones persisted in scalp and blood during tofacitinib.

Comments on this clone: Its matching antigen is unknown.

Treatment of the sample: oral pan-JAK inhibitor, 5-10 mg twice daily. Sequencing templates came from extracted RNA that was reverse transcribed into cDNA. Produced via immunoSEQ multiplex PCR; TCRdb's table is partial and in-frame only. This sample has 200,000 to 250,000 clones, with more than 45% found just once. The TCR was taken from a human donor with alopecia areata. The sequenced sample was CD4+ T cells sorted from blood, obtained at week 4, from a patient treated with tofacitinib.

The CDR3 region is CASSGLAFGAEQYF. The CDR3 DNA sequence: TGTGCCAGCAGTGGACTAGCTTTTGGAGCCGAGCAGTACTTC. The chain recombines TRBV2 with TRBJ2-7, with 7 nucleotides matching TRBD2. CDR1 and CDR2 from the germline V gene are SNHLY and FYNNEI. V was clipped by 4 bases and J by 6 bases; unmatched bases: 9. This CDR3 contains 14 residues.